This T cell receptor beta chain was observed in a study of PD-L1 blockade in urothelial cancer. At the level of the study: Samples of blood were analyzed 3 weeks (second dose) and 6 weeks after treatment start.

Study results and limitations: Tumor-associated blood clones were expanded more by durable-benefit patients at 3 weeks.

TCRdb's copy holds only in-frame clones and misses some; the assay was immunoSEQ multiplex PCR. This table holds 35,000 to 55,000 clones, 83% found once. About this clone itself: Antigen: not known.

Time point in this sample: peripheral blood 6 weeks after treatment start. This CDR3 has 14 residues. Per germline, CDR1 PRHDT and CDR2 FYEKMQ (reference sequence). Trimming removed 3 bases from V and 5 bases from J; junction bases left unmatched: 3. The sequence came from a man aged 55-75 years with urothelial cancer. The source was PBMCs, collected around atezolizumab (anti-PD-L1) treatment. The gene calls are TRBV13 and TRBJ2-7, with 11 bases identical to TRBD1. The CDR3 is CASSLGQGDHEQYF. The CDR3, as DNA: TGTGCCAGCAGCTTGGGACAGGGGGACCACGAGCAGTACTTC.